This T cell receptor beta chain was obtained from a study of T cell responses to AZD1222 COVID-19 vaccine. Overall study findings and caveats: Seropositive at baseline were only 5 to 7 AZD1222 recipients. Researchers report vaccine-associated CD4 TCRs spanning spike, with dominance at 160-218 and 743-854. Repertoires were obtained only post-peak T cell response.

Profiled with immunoSEQ multiplex PCR; TCRdb holds only in-frame clones, not every one. Counted here are 150,000 to 200,000 clones, 91% occurring once; the ten biggest clones make up 1.5% to 2%. Trimming shortened V by 6 bases and J by 2 bases, and 16 bases separated the two germline ends. Germline CDR1 KGHSH, CDR2 LQKENI. There are 16 residues in the CDR3. Notes on this clone: Its matching antigen is unknown.

The origin of this receptor is an adult who received the AZD1222 COVID-19 vaccine. The sequences come from peripheral blood, collected 28 days after the second AZD1222 dose. The V call is TRBV18, the J call TRBJ1-4, with a tentative D call TRBD1 (6 bases). In nucleotides, the CDR3 is TGTGCCAGCTCGCCCCAAACAGGGCTCACTAATGAAAAACTGTTTTTT. Residues: CASSPQTGLTNEKLFF. Together with reference TRBV18 and TRBJ1-4, the CDR3 gives the full variable domain: NAGVMQNPRHLVRRRGQEARLRCSPMKGHSHVYWYRQLPEEGLKFMVYLQKENIIDESGMPKERFSAEFPKEGPSILRIQQVVRGDSAAYFCASSPQTGLTNEKLFFGSGTQLSVL.